This TCR beta chain came from a study of T cells after yellow fever vaccination. Concerning this clonotype: What it binds is not known.

This CDR3 has 13 residues. The germline V gene has CDR1 DFQATT and CDR2 SNEGSKA (reference sequence). The V gene lost 3 bases and the J gene lost 8 bases, with 14 bases spanning the gap. The study, taken as a whole, reports: Some clonotypes, a small share, were shared between CD4 and CD8 compartments. In post-booster samples, most primary-vaccination clones reappeared (roughly 96% CD4, 70% to 90% CD8).

5'RACE template switching generated TCR cDNA, adding a universal primer site and UMIs. TCRdb fed the 5' RACE reads into MiXCR, producing one record per CDR3 protein. The data show around 600,000 distinct CDR3 sequences, with roughly an eighth seen just once and about 15% held by the top ten. Specimen: PBMCs, collected on the day of the yellow fever booster vaccination. The sequence was obtained from a man aged 25 to 40 who received the YFV17D yellow fever vaccine. The chain links TRBV20-1 to TRBJ2-1; maybe TRBD2 (7 bases). The CDR3 here is CSARRGGEDEQFF. The CDR3 nucleotides are TGCAGTGCTAGGAGGGGGGGTGAGGATGAGCAGTTCTTC.